The clone carrying this T cell receptor beta chain appeared many times. A 10-nucleotide random UMI tagged transcripts in template-switch 5'RACE cDNA synthesis. In TCRdb, the 5' RACE reads were re-called with MiXCR into one record per CDR3 protein. This table holds about 79,000 distinct CDR3 sequences, approximately 14% found once. The data were taken from a study of neurological immune-mediated disorders. Trimming removed 6 bases from V and 2 bases from J, with 17 bases in between. The CDR3 loop spans 15 amino acids. Germline loops: CDR1 MDHEN, CDR2 SYDVKM. The receptor was isolated from a woman aged 45-65 years in good health. The chain carries TRBV28 and TRBJ2-7; maybe TRBD2 (6 bases). Sequencing used PBMCs. For the CDR3, the DNA is TGTGCCAGCAGATCCCCGGGGAGGCCAGCCTACGAGCAGTACTTC. Encoded protein: CASRSPGRPAYEQYF. Combining the CDR3 with reference TRBV28 and TRBJ2-7 gives the whole variable domain DVKVTQSSRYLVKRTGEKVFLECVQDMDHENMFWYRQDPGLGLRLIYFSYDVKMKEKGDIPEGYSVSREKKERFSLILESASTNQTSMYLCASRSPGRPAYEQYFGPGTRLTVT.